These 27 T cell receptor beta chains came from one sample sequenced in a study of T cells in localized non-small cell lung cancer (TCRdb year 2020). Library generation was performed with the immunoSEQ multiplex PCR assay. The table comes from immuneACCESS by way of TCRdb, which keeps in-frame sequences with V and J called. Part of the clones is missing from these tables; in studies checked, under half for an unresolved V gene and the rest for unknown reasons. The sample data list roughly 32,000 clones, and over 75% of these were observed just once. Less than 5% of the sample is in the top ten clones. Sequenced material: peripheral blood mononuclear cells, taken before any cancer treatment. Receptors were obtained from a woman aged 35 to 70 with stage III lung adenocarcinoma.

The chain employs TRBV9 and TRBJ2-5, with TRBD1 matching over 7 bases. The CDR3 has 16 residues. Germline V CDR1 and CDR2: SGDLS, YYNGEE. J was trimmed by 1 base and V by 4 bases; bases with no gene match: 10. DNA of the CDR3: TGTGCCAGCAGCTCAGGTATAGGACAGGTCCAAGAGACCCAGTACTTC. Amino acid sequence: CASSSGIGQVQETQYF.

V is TRBV4-1 and J is TRBJ2-5; the D gene is possibly TRBD2 (7 bases). CDR1 is MGHRA and CDR2 is YSYEKL in the germline V gene. This CDR3 spans 16 amino acids. V dropped 0 bases and J dropped 6 bases, with 17 bases sitting between them. The CDR3 nucleotides are TGCGCCAGCAGCCAAGAAGCGGGGCAGGGGCGGCAGACCCAGTACTTC. Encoded protein: CASSQEAGQGRQTQYF.

The rearrangement uses TRBV7-3 and TRBJ2-7; TRBD1 might be the D (5 bases). Germline values: CDR1 SGHTA, CDR2 FQGTGA. This CDR3 is built from 14 residues. V lost 5 bases and J lost 5, with 16 bases in between. The CDR3 DNA reads TGTGCCAGCAGCCCAGGGCGTCGGCCCCACGAGCAGTACTTC. It is translated as CASSPGRRPHEQYF.

V and J are TRBV5-1 and TRBJ1-6, with 7 positions matching TRBD1. The CDR3 is made up of 15 amino acids. The trim removed 0 bases at V and 5 bases at J, leaving 2 bases unmatched. Germline lookup yields CDR1 SGHRS and CDR2 YFSETQ. CDR3 protein: CASSLEQGNNSPLHF. The CDR3 DNA is TGCGCCAGCAGCTTGGAACAGGGGAATAATTCACCCCTCCACTTT. Filled out from reference TRBV5-1 and TRBJ1-6, the complete variable domain reads KAGVTQTPRYLIKTRGQQVTLSCSPISGHRSVSWYQQTPGQGLQFLFEYFSETQRNKGNFPGRFSGRQFSNSRSEMNVSTLELGDSALYLCASSLEQGNNSPLHFGNGTRLTVT.

This chain uses TRBV11-2 with TRBJ1-2, with unresolved D. Trimming left V 3 bases short and J 4 bases short, with 3 bases between. The CDR3 is 11 residues long. Germline-derived CDR1 and CDR2 are SGHAT and FQNNGV. CDR3 sequence reads: CASSFSYGYTF. CDR3 nucleotide sequence: TGTGCCAGCAGCTTCTCCTATGGCTACACCTTC.

The chain joins TRBV5-4 to TRBJ2-5; 9 bases line up with TRBD1. Germline lookup yields CDR1 SGHNT and CDR2 YYREEE (reference sequence). J lost 4 bases, V lost 2 bases, and 9 bases had no gene match. This CDR3 is 16 amino acids long. The CDR3 loop is CASSLSDRGSGETQYF. CDR3 nucleotide sequence: TGTGCCAGCAGCTTATCGGACAGGGGAAGTGGAGAGACCCAGTACTTC.

The CDR3: CASSLPGEENTEAFF. The CDR3 coding sequence is TGTGCCAGCAGTCTCCCCGGGGAGGAGAACACTGAAGCTTTCTTT. The chain combines TRBV6-5 with TRBJ1-1; D call uncertain. Trimming took 5 bases from V and 1 from J, leaving 14 bases between them. The CDR3 runs 15 residues. Germline V CDR1 and CDR2: MNHEY, SVGAGI.

The chain combines TRBV29-1 with TRBJ2-3; 9 bases are a match to TRBD2. In germline, CDR1 is SQVTM, CDR2 ANQGSEA. After removal of 3 bases from V and 4 bases from J, the junction contained 8 bases not matched to a gene. The CDR3 totals 15 residues. The CDR3 sequence is CSVDQGGGAPDTQYF. The CDR3 region has the DNA TGCAGCGTTGATCAAGGCGGGGGGGCCCCAGATACGCAGTATTTT.

The chain couples TRBV20-1 to TRBJ2-3; tentatively, D is TRBD1 (5 bases). Between the trimmed V and J ends, which lost 6 bases and 4 bases, there was a span of 8 bases. This CDR3 comprises 11 residues. The germline CDR1 and CDR2 sequences are DFQATT and SNEGSKA (reference sequence). Written as DNA, the CDR3 is TGCAGTGCAGGGGTGGCAGATACGCAGTATTTT. Encoded protein: CSAGVADTQYF.

The chain employs TRBV5-4 and TRBJ2-6; TRBD1 is a possible D gene (5 bases). V was clipped by 3 bases and J by 6 bases, with 7 bases between them. CDR1 and CDR2 (germline): SGHNT, YYREEE (reference sequence). The CDR3 contains 13 residues. The CDR3 protein is CASSSRVANVLTF. Here the CDR3 DNA reads TGTGCCAGCAGCTCCAGGGTGGCCAACGTCCTGACTTTC.

The chain employs TRBV4-1 and TRBJ1-5, with 7 bases that match TRBD1. The V gene end was trimmed by 0 bases and the J gene end by 0 bases; junction bases not matched to a gene: 17. This CDR3 has 21 residues. CDR1 and CDR2 (germline): MGHRA, YSYEKL. CDR3 nucleotide sequence: TGCGCCAGCAGCCAAGATATTAGGCGACAGGGCGCCTTGTATAGCAATCAGCCCCAGCATTTT. This gives the protein CASSQDIRRQGALYSNQPQHF.

J is TRBJ1-5 and V is TRBV2; TRBD1 matches 7 bases. The germline V gene encodes CDR1 SNHLY and CDR2 FYNNEI. With 6 bases clipped from V and 1 base from J, the junction kept 0 bases outside the gene matches. This CDR3 region has 13 residues. The CDR3 loop is CASSRGSNQPQHF. CDR3 DNA: TGTGCCAGCAGCAGGGGGAGCAATCAGCCCCAGCATTTT. The variable domain in full, with the rest retrieved from reference TRBV2 and TRBJ1-5, is EPEVTQTPSHQVTQMGQEVILRCVPISNHLYFYWYRQILGQKVEFLVSFYNNEISEKSEIFDDQFSVERPDGSNFTLKIRSTKLEDSAMYFCASSRGSNQPQHFGDGTRLSIL.

This clone appeared a few times. The sample contains more than one DNA sequence encoding this CDR3. The genes are TRBV11-3 and TRBJ1-1, with D uncertain. Trimming removed 5 bases at V and 0 bases at J, with 10 bases between. This CDR3 is built from 14 residues. Germline values: CDR1 SGHNT, CDR2 YENEEA. The CDR3 protein is CASSKGRLNTEAFF. As DNA, the CDR3 is TGTGCCAGCAGCAAGGGAAGGTTGAACACTGAAGCTTTCTTT.

In this sample, this clone turned up a few times. The rearrangement links TRBV6-4 to TRBJ2-1; a possible D gene is TRBD1 (7 bases). This CDR3 has 15 amino acids. V was pared by 3 bases and J by 9 bases, with 18 bases between. From germline, CDR1 is MRHNA and CDR2 SNTAGT. The CDR3 spells CASSESPEGAGEQFF. The CDR3 nucleotides read TGTGCCAGCAGTGAGTCTCCGGAGGGGGCGGGTGAGCAGTTCTTC.

The chain combines TRBV10-3 with TRBJ1-2; TRBD1 aligns across 7 bases. Germline CDR1 and CDR2: ENHRY and SYGVKD. This CDR3 is built from 14 residues. After removal of 2 bases from V and 4 bases from J, the junction contained 4 bases not matched to a gene. Here the CDR3 DNA reads TGTGCCATCAGTGAGGGGGGACAGTTCTATGGCTACACCTTC. Translating it yields CAISEGGQFYGYTF.

The chain has TRBV30 and TRBJ2-2; D is unclear. CDR3 length: 12 residues. Germline V lookup: CDR1 GTSNPN, CDR2 SVGIG (reference sequence). V gave up 3 bases and J gave up 4 bases, with 6 bases separating them. The CDR3 region is CAWRYGTGELFF. The CDR3 DNA sequence: TGTGCCTGGAGGTACGGCACCGGGGAGCTGTTTTTT.

This clone was observed a few times. The V and J genes are TRBV5-4 and TRBJ2-5; D gene unclear. Germline CDR1 and CDR2: SGHNT and YYREEE (reference sequence). Trimming removed 0 bases from V and 5 bases from J, with 5 bases in between. The CDR3 totals 12 residues. The CDR3 spells CASSLDRETQYF. CDR3 sequence (DNA): TGTGCCAGCAGCTTGGACCGGGAGACCCAGTACTTC. The full variable domain, with the rest looked up from reference TRBV5-4 and TRBJ2-5, is ETGVTQSPTHLIKTRGQQVTLRCSSQSGHNTVSWYQQALGQGPQFIFQYYREEENGRGNFPPRFSGLQFPNYSSELNVNALELDDSALYLCASSLDRETQYFGPGTRLLVL.

The chain is built from TRBV6-1 and TRBJ1-1; D gene unclear. CDR3 length: 12 residues. V was shortened by 10 bases and J by 4 bases, with 13 bases between the two germline ends. Germline assignment: CDR1 MNHNS and CDR2 SASEGT. The CDR3, as DNA: TGTGCCACCACCCCGTCGGCCACTGAAGCTTTCTTT. Translating it yields CATTPSATEAFF.

The J gene is TRBJ2-4, the V gene TRBV2; possible D gene TRBD2, 5 bases. The CDR3 covers 15 residues. The V and J ends lost 3 bases and 3 bases respectively, with 12 bases between them. CDR1 and CDR2 (germline): SNHLY, FYNNEI. The CDR3 DNA sequence: TGTGCCAGCAGTGATGTGAGGGATAGCAAAAACATTCAGTACTTC. Translating gives CASSDVRDSKNIQYF.

The gene calls are TRBV5-1 and TRBJ1-4; 9 bases agree with TRBD1. Per the germline V gene, CDR1 is SGHRS and CDR2 is YFSETQ. Trimming cost V 0 bases and J 7 bases; bases outside gene matches: 4. The CDR3 is 15 amino acids. Written as DNA, the CDR3 is TGCGCCAGCAGCTTGGGGGACAGGGAGTTTGAAAAACTGTTTTTT. It encodes CASSLGDREFEKLFF.

The chain uses TRBV30 and TRBJ2-2, with D tentatively TRBD1 (7 bases). V was pared by 2 bases and J by 8 bases, with 12 bases between. The CDR3 contains 13 residues. CDR1 and CDR2 from the germline V gene are GTSNPN and SVGIG (reference sequence). This chain's CDR3 is CAWSLQGGGELFF. CDR3 in DNA: TGTGCCTGGAGTCTTCAGGGGGGAGGGGAGCTGTTTTTT.

J is TRBJ1-1 and V is TRBV5-1; D is uncertain. CDR1 SGHRS and CDR2 YFSETQ come from the germline V gene. V lost 3 bases and J lost 4, with 13 bases in between. This CDR3 has 14 amino acids. Here the CDR3 DNA reads TGCGCCAGCAGCTCCGAACCAACTGCCACTGAAGCTTTCTTT. Its protein is CASSSEPTATEAFF.

J is TRBJ2-7 and V is TRBV5-1, with D maybe TRBD1 (6 bases). Germline CDR1 reads SGHRS; CDR2 reads YFSETQ. The ends were cut back, 5 bases at V and 5 bases at J, with 11 bases in the middle. The CDR3 consists of 12 residues. In DNA form, the CDR3 reads TGCGCCAGCAGTACAGGGATCCACGAGCAGTACTTC. It encodes CASSTGIHEQYF.

This chain connects TRBV6-1 to TRBJ1-4; no reliable D call. V was trimmed by 6 bases and J by 2 bases, leaving 10 bases between them. This CDR3 comprises 14 residues. Germline CDR1 and CDR2: MNHNS and SASEGT. CDR3 DNA sequence: TGTGCCAGCAGCCGAACAGCTACTAATGAAAAACTGTTTTTT. Translated: CASSRTATNEKLFF.

V and J are TRBV5-1 and TRBJ1-5; D is perhaps TRBD1 (6 bases). The V end lost 4 bases, the J end lost 9 bases, and 14 bases lay between the germline ends. Germline V gene sequence: CDR1 SGHRS, CDR2 YFSETQ. There are 13 residues in the CDR3. CDR3 sequence: CASSQSTGSPQHF. The CDR3 DNA is TGCGCCAGCAGCCAGTCTACAGGGTCGCCCCAGCATTTT. Combining the CDR3 with reference TRBV5-1 and TRBJ1-5 gives the whole variable domain KAGVTQTPRYLIKTRGQQVTLSCSPISGHRSVSWYQQTPGQGLQFLFEYFSETQRNKGNFPGRFSGRQFSNSRSEMNVSTLELGDSALYLCASSQSTGSPQHFGDGTRLSIL.

The V gene is TRBV21-1, the J gene TRBJ1-6. TRBV21-1 is recorded as a pseudogene. The CDR3 sequence is 13 residues long. This CDR3 reads CASIRNPHSPLHF. The CDR3, as DNA: TGTGCCAGCATCCGAAATCCCCATTCACCCCTCCACTTT.

The chain links TRBV19 to TRBJ2-1; no firm D call. V lost 6 bases and J lost 6, with 12 bases in between. The germline gives CDR1 LNHDA, CDR2 SQIVND (reference sequence). This CDR3 contains 13 residues. CDR3 sequence reads: CASSQSRSNEQFF. The CDR3 DNA follows: TGTGCCAGTAGCCAATCTAGAAGCAATGAGCAGTTCTTC.